Presented here are 3 T cell receptor beta chains from one specimen sequenced in a study of shared clonotypes between healthy human individuals. TCRdb's table, derived via immunoSEQ multiplex PCR, lists solely in-frame clones and lacks some. Found here are around 1 million clones, less than 85% of them singletons; the top ten hold around 1.4%. The sample consisted of memory CD4+ T cells sorted from blood. Described subset: CD45RA-negative fraction. These receptor sequences come from a man younger than 35 in good health.

There are a few counts of this clone. The rearrangement links TRBV30 to TRBJ1-4; D remains unclear. CDR1 and CDR2 (germline): GTSNPN, SVGIG (reference sequence). CDR3 length: 14 residues. The V gene lost 1 base and the J gene lost 1 base, with 7 bases spanning the gap. CDR3 sequence: CAWSGRETNEKLFF. Written as DNA, the CDR3 is TGTGCCTGGAGTGGGCGGGAAACTAATGAAAAACTGTTTTTT.

The chain is built from TRBV14 and TRBJ2-1; maybe TRBD1 (7 bases). CDR1 and CDR2 from the germline V gene are SGHDN and FVKESK. The CDR3 is made up of 15 amino acids. With 3 bases removed from V and 3 bases from J, the gap between germline ends came to 12 bases. CDR3 bases: TGTGCCAGCAGCCAGCCAGGGGGGTTCTACAATGAGCAGTTCTTC. It specifies CASSQPGGFYNEQFF.

The chain combines TRBV9 with TRBJ1-6; maybe TRBD1 (6 bases). The CDR3 is made up of 14 amino acids. The germline V gene has CDR1 SGDLS and CDR2 YYNGEE. Deletions cut 4 bases from V and 6 bases from J, with 11 bases between. CDR3 amino acids: CASSLTGTNSPLHF. CDR3 sequence (DNA): TGTGCCAGCAGCCTAACAGGGACTAATTCACCCCTCCACTTT.